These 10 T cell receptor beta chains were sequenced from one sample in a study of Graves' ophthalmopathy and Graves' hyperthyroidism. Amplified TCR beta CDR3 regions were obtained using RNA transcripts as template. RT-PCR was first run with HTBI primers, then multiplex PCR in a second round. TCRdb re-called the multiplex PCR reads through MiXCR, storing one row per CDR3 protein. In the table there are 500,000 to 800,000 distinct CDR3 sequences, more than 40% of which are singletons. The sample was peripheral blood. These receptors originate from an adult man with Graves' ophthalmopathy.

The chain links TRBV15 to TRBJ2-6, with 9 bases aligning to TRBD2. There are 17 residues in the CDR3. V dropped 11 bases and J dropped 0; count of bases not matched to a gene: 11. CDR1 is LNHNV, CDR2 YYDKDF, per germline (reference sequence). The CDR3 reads CAWSGGSGSSGANVLTF. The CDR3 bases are TGTGCCTGGAGTGGTGGTAGCGGGAGCTCTGGGGCCAACGTCCTGACTTTC.

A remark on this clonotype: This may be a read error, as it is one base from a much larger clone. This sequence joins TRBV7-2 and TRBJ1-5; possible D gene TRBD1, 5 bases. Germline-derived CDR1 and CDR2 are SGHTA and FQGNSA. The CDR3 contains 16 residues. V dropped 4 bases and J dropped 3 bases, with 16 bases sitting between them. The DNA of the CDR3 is TGTACCAGCAGCTCGGGAACCGACAGCCTCAATCAGCCCCAGCATTTT. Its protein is CTSSSGTDSLNQPQHF. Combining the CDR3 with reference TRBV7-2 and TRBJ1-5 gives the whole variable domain GAGVSQSPSNKVTEKGKDVELRCDPISGHTALYWYRQSLGQGLEFLIYFQGNSAPDKSGLPSDRFSAERTGGSVSTLTIQRTQQEDSAVYLCTSSSGTDSLNQPQHFGDGTRLSIL.

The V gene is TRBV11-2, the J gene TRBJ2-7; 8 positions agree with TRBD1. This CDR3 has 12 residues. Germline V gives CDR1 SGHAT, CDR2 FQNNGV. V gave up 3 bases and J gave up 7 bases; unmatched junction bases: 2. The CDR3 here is CASSFTGGEQYF. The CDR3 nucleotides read TGTGCCAGCAGCTTTACAGGGGGGGAGCAGTACTTC.

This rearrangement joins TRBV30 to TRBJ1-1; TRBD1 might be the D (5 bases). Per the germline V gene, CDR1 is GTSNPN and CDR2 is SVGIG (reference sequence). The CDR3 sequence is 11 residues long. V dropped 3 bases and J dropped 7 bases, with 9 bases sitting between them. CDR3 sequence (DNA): TGTGCCTGGAGGACAGCTGTTGAAGCTTTCTTT. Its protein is CAWRTAVEAFF. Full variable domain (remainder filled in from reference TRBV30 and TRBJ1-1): SQTIHQWPATLVQPVGSPLSLECTVEGTSNPNLYWYRQAAGRGLQLLFYSVGIGQISSEVPQNLSASRPQDRQFILSSKKLLLSDSGFYLCAWRTAVEAFFGQGTRLTVV.

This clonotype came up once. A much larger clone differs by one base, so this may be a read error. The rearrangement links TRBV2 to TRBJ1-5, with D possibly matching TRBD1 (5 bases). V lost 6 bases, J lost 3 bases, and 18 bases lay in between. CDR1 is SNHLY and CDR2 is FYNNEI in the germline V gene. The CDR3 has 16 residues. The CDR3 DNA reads TGTGCCAGCAGGCGGAGGGGTGTTGTTAACAATCAGCCCCAGCATTTT. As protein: CASRRRGVVNNQPQHF. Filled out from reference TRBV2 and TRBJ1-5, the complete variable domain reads EPEVTQTPSHQVTQMGQEVILRCVPISNHLYFYWYRQILGQKVEFLVSFYNNEISEKSEIFDDQFSVERPDGSNFTLKIRSTKLEDSAMYFCASRRRGVVNNQPQHFGDGTRLSIL.

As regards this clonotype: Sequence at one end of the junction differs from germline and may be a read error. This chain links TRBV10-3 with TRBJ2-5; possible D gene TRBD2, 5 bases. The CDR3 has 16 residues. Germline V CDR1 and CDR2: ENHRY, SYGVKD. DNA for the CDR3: TGTGCCAGCAGTTACTTTCGAGGACTGGCACAAGAAACCAAGTACTTC. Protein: CASSYFRGLAQETKYF.

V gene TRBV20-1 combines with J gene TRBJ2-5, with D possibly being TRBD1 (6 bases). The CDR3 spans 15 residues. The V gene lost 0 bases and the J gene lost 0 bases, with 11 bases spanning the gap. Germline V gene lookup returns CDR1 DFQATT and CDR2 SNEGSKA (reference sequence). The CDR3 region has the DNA TGCAGTGCTAGAGATGGGGGCACGTACCAAGAGACCCAGTACTTC. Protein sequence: CSARDGGTYQETQYF.

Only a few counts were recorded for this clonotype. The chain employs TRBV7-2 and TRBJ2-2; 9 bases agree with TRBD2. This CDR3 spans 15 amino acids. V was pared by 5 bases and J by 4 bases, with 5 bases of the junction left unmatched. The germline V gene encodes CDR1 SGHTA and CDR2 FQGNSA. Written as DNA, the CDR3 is TGTGCCAGCAGCCTTGGACTAGCGAGCACCGGGGAGCTGTTTTTT. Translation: CASSLGLASTGELFF.

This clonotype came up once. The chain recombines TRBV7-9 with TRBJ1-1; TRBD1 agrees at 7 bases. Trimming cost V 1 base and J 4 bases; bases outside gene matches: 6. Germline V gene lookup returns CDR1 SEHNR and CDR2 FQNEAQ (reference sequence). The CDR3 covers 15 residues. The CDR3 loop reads CASSLVGPGGTEAFF. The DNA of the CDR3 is TGTGCCAGCAGCTTAGTGGGGCCAGGGGGCACTGAAGCTTTCTTT. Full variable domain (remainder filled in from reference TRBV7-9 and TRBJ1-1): DTGVSQNPRHKITKRGQNVTFRCDPISEHNRLYWYRQTLGQGPEFLTYFQNEAQLEKSRLLSDRFSAERPKGSFSTLEIQRTEQGDSAMYLCASSLVGPGGTEAFFGQGTRLTVV.

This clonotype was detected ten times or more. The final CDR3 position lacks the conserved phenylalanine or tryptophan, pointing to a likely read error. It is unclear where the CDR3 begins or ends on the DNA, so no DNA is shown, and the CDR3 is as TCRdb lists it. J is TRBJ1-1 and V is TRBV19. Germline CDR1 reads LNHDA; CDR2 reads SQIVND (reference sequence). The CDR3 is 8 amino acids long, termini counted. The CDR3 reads CASSPPHS.